The clone carrying this T cell receptor beta chain appeared many times. Its antigen is not known. The CDR3 extends over 16 amino acids. The V gene's germline CDR1 is LNHNV and CDR2 YYDKDF (reference sequence). The V and J ends lost 5 bases and 4 bases respectively, with 15 bases between them. The sample is drawn from a study of T cells in Graves' hyperthyroidism and ophthalmopathy. Diagnoses used clinical symptoms, serum thyroxine and TRAb, thyroid ultrasound and orbital computed tomography. Extraction of PBMCs used about 9.2 ml of fresh peripheral blood. Study results and limitations: Separating ophthalmopathy from stable hyperthyroidism was achieved by a 13 V-J model. Median prediction lead before ophthalmopathy onset was roughly 6 months with the model.

Amplification of TCR beta CDR3 regions was performed using RNA transcripts as template. The TCR CDR3 was amplified in a first-round RT-PCR using the HTBI primer set. TCRdb recomputed calls from the multiplex PCR reads with MiXCR, one row per CDR3 protein. This repertoire shows fewer than 500,000 distinct CDR3 sequences, approximately 12% found once; its top ten account for around 21%. This sequence originates from a man younger than 45 with Graves' hyperthyroidism that later progressed to Graves' ophthalmopathy. The chain employs TRBV15 and TRBJ1-6, with no clear D. The sequenced sample was blood. This CDR3 reads CATSVSEPEYNSPLHF. The CDR3 DNA is TGTGCCACCAGCGTCTCCGAGCCAGAGTATAATTCACCCCTCCACTTT.